Listed here are 24 T cell receptor beta chains from one sample, sequenced in a study of blood T cells in healthy people across ages (dated by TCRdb to about 2015). Library method: 5' RACE. The data were produced on an Illumina HiSeq 2500. A second 7 to 11 cycle PCR used a sample-barcoded 5' primer and a J-beta primer mix. TCRdb cleaned the public reads at Q25 with fastp, built clones with MiXCR and kept in-frame beta chains. Records with the same CDR3 protein are collapsed into one entry carrying the most frequent genes and DNA. This sample lists some 1,000,000 distinct CDR3 sequences; around 25% were detected once. Together, the top ten hold 0.75% of the sample. These data were likewise used in another study, on T cells of mothers and their children.

Sequences were obtained from blood. The receptors stem from a girl aged 2 to 9 in good health.

The J gene is TRBJ1-1, the V gene TRBV7-9, with a possible D match to TRBD1 (6 bases). CDR1 and CDR2 from the germline V gene are SEHNR and FQNEAQ (reference sequence). The V end was cut by 3 bases, the J end by 4 bases, with 6 bases between. The length of the CDR3 is 12 residues. CDR3 region: CASSLDSTEAFF. For the CDR3, the DNA is TGTGCCAGCAGCTTGGACAGCACTGAAGCTTTCTTT. Based on the CDR3 plus reference TRBV7-9 and TRBJ1-1, the full variable domain is DTGVSQNPRHKITKRGQNVTFRCDPISEHNRLYWYRQTLGQGPEFLTYFQNEAQLEKSRLLSDRFSAERPKGSFSTLEIQRTEQGDSAMYLCASSLDSTEAFFGQGTRLTVV.

This clonotype was observed a few times. This rearrangement joins TRBV28 to TRBJ1-1; D is ambiguous. V lost 8 bases, J lost 2 bases, and 9 bases lay in between. The germline CDR1 and CDR2 sequences are MDHEN and SYDVKM. This CDR3 comprises 12 residues. The CDR3 nucleotides read TGTGCCAGCTGGAACCTCAACACTGAAGCTTTCTTT. This sequence encodes CASWNLNTEAFF.

The chain recombines TRBV11-2 with TRBJ2-2, with D perhaps TRBD1 (5 bases). Trimming took off 5 bases at V and 2 bases at J, with 12 bases between the two ends. Germline-derived CDR1 and CDR2 are SGHAT and FQNNGV. CDR3 length equals 15 residues. CDR3 bases: TGTGCCAGCAGCCTAACAGGACAAAACACCGGGGAGCTGTTTTTT. Its translation is CASSLTGQNTGELFF.

The V and J genes are TRBV9 and TRBJ1-5; a weak D match, TRBD1 (6 bases). Germline V gene sequence: CDR1 SGDLS, CDR2 YYNGEE. The germline V and J ends were trimmed by 3 bases and 4 bases, with 14 bases remaining between them. CDR3 length: 15 amino acids. The CDR3 loop is CASSAGQGGNQPQHF. Here the CDR3 DNA reads TGTGCCAGCAGCGCGGGACAAGGGGGTAATCAGCCCCAGCATTTT.

J is TRBJ2-3 and V is TRBV28; D unresolved. Trimming took off 9 bases at V and 6 bases at J, with 13 bases between the two ends. The V gene's germline CDR1 is MDHEN and CDR2 SYDVKM. The CDR3 is made up of 12 amino acids. The DNA for the CDR3 is TGTGCCAGTGGCTTGGGGTTGGATACGCAGTATTTT. It translates to CASGLGLDTQYF. Variable domain in full (rest from reference TRBV28 and TRBJ2-3): DVKVTQSSRYLVKRTGEKVFLECVQDMDHENMFWYRQDPGLGLRLIYFSYDVKMKEKGDIPEGYSVSREKKERFSLILESASTNQTSMYLCASGLGLDTQYFGPGTRLTVL.

This chain joins TRBV7-2 and TRBJ1-1; D may be TRBD1 (5 bases). Germline CDR1 SGHTA, CDR2 FQGNSA. The V gene lost 4 bases and the J gene lost 0 bases, with 12 bases spanning the gap. The CDR3 totals 15 residues. The CDR3 nucleotides are TGTGCCAGCAGCTATCTTGGGGGGATGAACACTGAAGCTTTCTTT. It is translated as CASSYLGGMNTEAFF.

The V call is TRBV11-2, the J call TRBJ1-5; tentatively, D is TRBD1 (5 bases). Trimming shortened V by 0 bases and J by 15 bases, and 15 bases separated the two germline ends. From germline, CDR1 is SGHAT and CDR2 FQNNGV. This CDR3 comprises 13 residues. CDR3 nucleotide sequence: TGTGCCAGCAGCTTAGATCTCAGCGGGACGAGGCATTTT. Its translation is CASSLDLSGTRHF. The variable domain in full, with the rest retrieved from reference TRBV11-2 and TRBJ1-5, is EAGVAQSPRYKIIEKRQSVAFWCNPISGHATLYWYQQILGQGPKLLIQFQNNGVVDDSQLPKDRFSAERLKGVDSTLKIQPAKLEDSAVYLCASSLDLSGTRHFGDGTRLSIL.

The chain employs TRBV5-1 and TRBJ2-5; D gene unclear. The DNA end is more similar to TRBJ2-1, so the J call may be wrong. The CDR3 is made up of 13 amino acids. Germline lookup yields CDR1 SGHRS and CDR2 YFSETQ. The CDR3 region is CASSLGLLDEQFF. The DNA for the CDR3 is TGCGCCAGCAGCTTGGGTCTGCTGGATGAGCAGTTCTTC.

V and J are TRBV28 and TRBJ1-2, with D perhaps matching TRBD1 (5 bases). Germline CDR1 reads MDHEN; CDR2 reads SYDVKM. The CDR3 is made up of 14 amino acids. The V gene lost 5 bases and the J gene lost 0 bases, with 10 bases spanning the gap. CDR3 amino acids: CASSDPGANYGYTF. The CDR3 nucleotides read TGTGCCAGCAGTGATCCGGGGGCTAACTATGGCTACACCTTC.

The chain combines TRBV24-1 with TRBJ1-2; the D is unclear. CDR3 size: 13 residues. Germline CDR1 is KGHDR and CDR2 is SFDVKD. V shed 12 bases and J shed 10 bases, with 23 bases lying between them. The CDR3 sequence is CAALTLRDGSYTF. The CDR3 coding sequence is TGTGCCGCCCTAACCTTAAGAGACGGCTCCTACACCTTC.

The chain employs TRBV20-1 and TRBJ2-7, with D tentatively TRBD2 (5 bases). This CDR3 region has 16 residues. V lost 0 bases and J lost 3, with 18 bases in between. The germline V gene has CDR1 DFQATT and CDR2 SNEGSKA (reference sequence). The CDR3: CSARDPSSGADYEQYF. The CDR3 coding sequence is TGCAGTGCTAGAGATCCGTCGAGCGGAGCGGACTACGAGCAGTACTTC.

The CDR3 DNA follows: TGTGCCAGCAGTCCGCAGGACAGGGATGGCAATGAGCAGTTCTTC. This sequence encodes CASSPQDRDGNEQFF. This chain connects TRBV25-1 to TRBJ2-1; 8 nucleotides line up with TRBD1. V gave up 5 bases and J gave up 6 bases; unmatched junction bases: 9. Germline-derived CDR1 and CDR2 are MGHDK and SYGVNS. This CDR3 has 15 residues.

The J gene is TRBJ2-5, the V gene TRBV5-4; D is perhaps TRBD1 (5 bases). The CDR3 runs 18 residues. Germline V gene data show CDR1 as SGHNT and CDR2 as YYREEE (reference sequence). V shed 3 bases and J shed 1 base, with 22 bases lying between them. The CDR3 here is CASSSEPLRAGSQETQYF. The DNA of the CDR3 is TGTGCCAGCAGCTCTGAGCCCCTCCGAGCAGGGTCCCAAGAGACCCAGTACTTC. Together with reference TRBV5-4 and TRBJ2-5, the CDR3 gives the full variable domain: ETGVTQSPTHLIKTRGQQVTLRCSSQSGHNTVSWYQQALGQGPQFIFQYYREEENGRGNFPPRFSGLQFPNYSSELNVNALELDDSALYLCASSSEPLRAGSQETQYFGPGTRLLVL.

This rearrangement joins TRBV10-3 to TRBJ1-2; D remains ambiguous. The germline V gene encodes CDR1 ENHRY and CDR2 SYGVKD. The CDR3 is 14 amino acids. V lost 4 bases and J lost 3, with 12 bases in between. The DNA for the CDR3 is TGTGCCATCAGTGGGCCCCCAGGATACTATGGCTACACCTTC. Amino acids: CAISGPPGYYGYTF.

J is TRBJ2-7 and V is TRBV4-3, with D perhaps TRBD1 or TRBD2 (6 bases each). The CDR3 sequence is 15 residues long. Between the trimmed V and J ends, which lost 0 bases and 4 bases, there was a span of 13 bases. CDR1 and CDR2 from the germline V gene are LGHNA and YSLEER. CDR3: CASSQEFGGYYEQYF. The CDR3, as DNA: TGCGCCAGCAGCCAAGAGTTCGGGGGCTATTACGAGCAGTACTTC.

This chain connects TRBV4-1 to TRBJ2-5; tentatively, D is TRBD1 or TRBD2 (6 bases each). This CDR3 comprises 15 residues. Trimming took 4 bases from V and 5 from J, leaving 17 bases between them. Per the germline V gene, CDR1 is MGHRA and CDR2 is YSYEKL. CDR3 in DNA: TGCGCCAGCAGCCCTCTAAGGGGGGCTTGGGAGACCCAGTACTTC. It encodes CASSPLRGAWETQYF.

In this sample, this clonotype turned up a few times. The genes are TRBV4-3 and TRBJ2-2; D is perhaps TRBD1 (5 bases). V was cut by 3 bases and J by 8 bases, with 10 bases left in between. This CDR3 spans 13 amino acids. Looked up from germline, CDR1 is LGHNA and CDR2 is YSLEER. CDR3 DNA: TGCGCCAGCAGCCAGAATCAGGGAGGGGAGCTGTTTTTT. Protein: CASSQNQGGELFF.

The V and J genes are TRBV29-1 and TRBJ2-6; D gene unclear. Trimming shortened V by 0 bases and J by 1 base, and 10 bases separated the two germline ends. The CDR3 consists of 16 residues. Per germline, CDR1 SQVTM and CDR2 ANQGSEA. The CDR3 nucleotides are TGCAGCGTTGAAGACGCGGTTCTATCTGGGGCCAACGTCCTGACTTTC. This codes for CSVEDAVLSGANVLTF.

This clonotype has more than one count but fewer than ten. The junction departs from germline at one end; a sequencing error may be responsible. This chain connects TRBV12-3 or TRBV12-4 to TRBJ2-3; maybe TRBD2 (7 bases). The CDR3 consists of 15 residues. Written as DNA, the CDR3 is TGTGCCAGCAGCCGGACAGTGACTAGCACAGATGCGCAGTATTTT. Its protein is CASSRTVTSTDAQYF.

This chain's CDR3 is CASSPYLTRNEQYF. CDR3 bases: TGTGCCAGCAGCCCATATTTGACTAGAAACGAGCAGTACTTC. The chain joins TRBV13 to TRBJ2-5; weak D call: TRBD2 (6 bases). The closer fit of TRBJ2-7 to the DNA end suggests the J call may be wrong. The CDR3 has 14 amino acids. CDR1 is PRHDT and CDR2 is FYEKMQ in the germline V gene (reference sequence).

The V and J genes are TRBV12-3 or TRBV12-4 and TRBJ2-1, with 7 bases lining up with TRBD2. V was pared by 6 bases and J by 8 bases, with 13 bases of the junction left unmatched. The CDR3 is 15 residues long. Written as DNA, the CDR3 is TGTGCCAGCAGCCCAGGACTAGGTTCCTTCGATGAGCAGTTCTTC. Residues: CASSPGLGSFDEQFF.

The rearrangement links TRBV7-9 to TRBJ2-5, with D tentatively TRBD1 (6 bases). CDR1 is SEHNR and CDR2 is FQNEAQ in the germline V gene (reference sequence). The CDR3 spans 13 residues. Trimming pared 11 bases from V and 3 bases from J, leaving 16 bases between. CDR3 amino acids: CAAARGGEETQYF. CDR3 sequence (DNA): TGTGCCGCAGCCCGTGGGGGCGAAGAGACCCAGTACTTC.

J is TRBJ2-5 and V is TRBV7-2; D is possibly TRBD2 (5 bases). The CDR3 sequence is 14 residues long. The germline V gene encodes CDR1 SGHTA and CDR2 FQGNSA. Deletions cut 6 bases from V and 0 bases from J, with 11 bases between. The CDR3: CASSSGVYQETQYF. Written as DNA, the CDR3 is TGTGCCAGCAGTTCCGGGGTATACCAAGAGACCCAGTACTTC.

This clonotype has only a few counts. J is TRBJ2-3 and V is TRBV11-2; TRBD1 agrees at 8 bases. The V gene end was trimmed by 5 bases and the J gene end by 6 bases; junction bases not matched to a gene: 4. The germline V gene has CDR1 SGHAT and CDR2 FQNNGV. This CDR3 is built from 13 residues. The CDR3: CASSRRGQDTQYF. In DNA form, the CDR3 reads TGTGCCAGCAGCCGCAGGGGGCAGGATACGCAGTATTTT.